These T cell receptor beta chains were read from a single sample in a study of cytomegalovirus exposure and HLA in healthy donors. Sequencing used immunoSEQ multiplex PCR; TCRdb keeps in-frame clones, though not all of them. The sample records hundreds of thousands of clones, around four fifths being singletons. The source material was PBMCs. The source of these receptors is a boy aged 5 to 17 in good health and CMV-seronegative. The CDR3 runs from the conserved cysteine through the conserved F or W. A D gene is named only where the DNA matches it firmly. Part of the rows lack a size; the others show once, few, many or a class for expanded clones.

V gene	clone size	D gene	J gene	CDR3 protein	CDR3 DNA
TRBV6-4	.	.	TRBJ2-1	CASSYSAHSNNEQFF	TGTGCCAGCAGTTACTCGGCCCATTCAAACAATGAGCAGTTCTTC
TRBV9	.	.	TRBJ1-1	CASRGPNTEAFF	TGTGCCAGCAGGGGGCCGAACACTGAAGCTTTCTTT
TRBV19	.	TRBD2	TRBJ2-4	CASSLWTSAKNIQYF	TGTGCCAGTAGTCTATGGACTAGCGCCAAAAACATTCAGTACTTC
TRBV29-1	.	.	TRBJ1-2	CSVMTGSYGYTF	TGCAGCGTGATGACAGGATCCTATGGCTACACCTTC
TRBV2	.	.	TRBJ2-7	CASSDGGSGDSYEQYF	TGTGCCAGCAGTGACGGTGGTTCAGGTGACTCCTACGAGCAGTACTTC
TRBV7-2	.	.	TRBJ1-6	CASSPNANREGYNSPLHF	TGTGCCAGCAGCCCGAACGCCAACAGGGAGGGTTATAATTCACCCCTCCACTTT
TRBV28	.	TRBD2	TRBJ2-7	CASSGLTSGAQF	TGTGCCAGCAGTGGATTAACTAGCGGAGCCCAATTC
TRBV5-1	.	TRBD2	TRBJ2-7	CASSVLAGYEQYF	TGCGCCAGCAGCGTACTAGCGGGTTACGAGCAGTACTTC
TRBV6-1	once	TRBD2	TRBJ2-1	CASSLGLARREQFF	TGTGCCAGCAGTTTGGGACTAGCGAGGCGCGAGCAGTTCTTC
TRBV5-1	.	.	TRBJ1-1	CASSTGLDTEAFF	TGCGCCAGCAGCACCGGACTTGACACTGAAGCTTTCTTT
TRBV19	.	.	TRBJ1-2	CASGPTGFNYGYTF	TGTGCCAGTGGACCTACAGGTTTTAACTATGGCTACACCTTC
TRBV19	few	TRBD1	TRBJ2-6	CASSADRGQRSIGANVLTF	TGTGCCAGTAGTGCGGACAGGGGGCAACGTTCGATTGGGGCCAACGTCCTGACTTTC